This T cell receptor beta chain was identified in a study of T cell responses to AZD1222 COVID-19 vaccine. Overall study findings and caveats: White British donors predominated, females outnumbered males, and clonal diversity was possibly underestimated.

Details on this clone: Its matching antigen is unknown.

Sequencing used immunoSEQ multiplex PCR; TCRdb keeps in-frame clones, though not all of them. The sample carries 120,000 or so clones, 70% to 85% recorded once. This CDR3 contains 15 residues. The V end lost 0 bases, the J end lost 0 bases, and 9 bases lay between the germline ends. The germline V gene has CDR1 KGHSH and CDR2 LQKENI. The rearrangement joins TRBV18 to TRBJ2-7; tentative D call: TRBD1 (5 bases). This TCR was sampled from an adult who received the AZD1222 COVID-19 vaccine. The sample consisted of peripheral blood, taken 28 days after the second AZD1222 dose. Here the CDR3 reads CASSPPHRSSYEQYF. The CDR3 DNA is TGTGCCAGCTCACCACCGCACAGGAGCTCCTACGAGCAGTACTTC.